This TCR beta chain came from a study of T cells in Graves' hyperthyroidism and ophthalmopathy. About this clonotype itself: As yet, its antigen is unknown.

Study-level findings and limits: It was a median approximately 7.1 months before onset that the model predicted ophthalmopathy.

The CDR3 has 19 residues. CDR1 SGHRS and CDR2 YFSETQ come from the germline V gene. Trimming took 2 bases from V and 5 from J; bases not matched to a gene: 19. Amplified regions were TCR beta CDR3 sequences from RNA transcripts. HTBI primers were employed in a first-round RT-PCR of the TCR CDR3. One entry per CDR3 protein results from TCRdb running MiXCR on the multiplex PCR reads. The repertoire holds a few hundred thousand distinct CDR3 sequences, with approximately 14% as singletons. The clonotype comes from a woman between 55 and 75 years old with Graves' ophthalmopathy. This sequence joins TRBV5-1 and TRBJ1-1, with TRBD1 matching 9 bases. The source material was blood. DNA of the CDR3: TGCGCCAGCAGCTTAAGCGGGACAGGGACCCCCGGGGAGCGGACTGAAGCTTTCTTT. It is translated as CASSLSGTGTPGERTEAFF. Full variable domain (outside the CDR3, taken from reference TRBV5-1 and TRBJ1-1): KAGVTQTPRYLIKTRGQQVTLSCSPISGHRSVSWYQQTPGQGLQFLFEYFSETQRNKGNFPGRFSGRQFSNSRSEMNVSTLELGDSALYLCASSLSGTGTPGERTEAFFGQGTRLTVV.